This TCR beta chain was documented in a study of T cells in Graves' hyperthyroidism and ophthalmopathy. TCR beta CDR3 region amplification was performed from RNA transcripts. The HTBI primer set served for first-round RT-PCR of the TCR CDR3. TCRdb re-analysed the multiplex PCR reads in MiXCR, keeping a single row per CDR3 protein. The sample lists 550,000 to 800,000 distinct CDR3 sequences; 17% were seen once. This clonotype has a handful of counts. Trimming removed 5 bases from V and 2 bases from J, with 14 bases in between. This CDR3 comprises 15 residues. The germline gives CDR1 MNHEY, CDR2 SMNVEV (reference sequence).

The chain employs TRBV27 and TRBJ2-3; perhaps TRBD2 as D (6 bases). The sequencing input was blood. The TCR originated in a man aged 50-59 years with Graves' hyperthyroidism. The CDR3 loop reads CASSGKRAPTDTQYF. The DNA for the CDR3 is TGTGCCAGCAGTGGGAAGCGGGCCCCCACAGATACGCAGTATTTT.